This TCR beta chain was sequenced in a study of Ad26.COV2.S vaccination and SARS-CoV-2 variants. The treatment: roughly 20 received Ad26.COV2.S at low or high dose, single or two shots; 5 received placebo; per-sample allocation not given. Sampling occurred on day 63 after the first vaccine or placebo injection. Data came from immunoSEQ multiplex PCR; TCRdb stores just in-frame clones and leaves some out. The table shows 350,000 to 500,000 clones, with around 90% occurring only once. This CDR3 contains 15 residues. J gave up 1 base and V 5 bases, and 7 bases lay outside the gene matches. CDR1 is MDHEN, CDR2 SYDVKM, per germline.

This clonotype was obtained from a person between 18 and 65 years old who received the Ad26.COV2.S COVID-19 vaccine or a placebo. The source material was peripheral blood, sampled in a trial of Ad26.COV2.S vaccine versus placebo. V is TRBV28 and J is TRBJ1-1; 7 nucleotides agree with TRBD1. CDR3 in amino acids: CASSPLDRENTEAFF. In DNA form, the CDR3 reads TGTGCCAGCAGTCCCCTAGACAGGGAGAACACTGAAGCTTTCTTT.